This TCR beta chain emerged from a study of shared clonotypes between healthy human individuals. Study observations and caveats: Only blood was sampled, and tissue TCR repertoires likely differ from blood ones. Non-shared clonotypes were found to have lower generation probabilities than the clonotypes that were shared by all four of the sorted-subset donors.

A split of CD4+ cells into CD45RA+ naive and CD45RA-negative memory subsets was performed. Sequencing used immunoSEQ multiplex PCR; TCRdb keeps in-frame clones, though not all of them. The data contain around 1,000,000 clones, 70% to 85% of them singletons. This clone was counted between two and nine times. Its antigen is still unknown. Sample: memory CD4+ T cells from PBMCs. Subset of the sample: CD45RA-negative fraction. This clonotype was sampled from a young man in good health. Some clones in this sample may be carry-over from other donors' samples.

CDR3 in amino acids: CASRPGLGVSEAFF. For the CDR3, the DNA is TGCGCCAGCAGACCGGGACTGGGGGTCTCTGAAGCTTTCTTT. V gene TRBV5-1 combines with J gene TRBJ1-1; TRBD1 is a possible D gene (5 bases). V lost 5 bases and J lost 6, with 17 bases in between. The CDR3 contains 14 residues. Germline CDR1 SGHRS, CDR2 YFSETQ.